This T cell receptor beta chain appears in the sequencing data of a study of OX40 agonist ivuxolimab in advanced cancers. TCRdb's table, derived via immunoSEQ multiplex PCR, lists solely in-frame clones and lacks some. The table shows about 78,000 clones, with under 90% occurring only once. There are a few counts of this clone. The CDR3 contains 14 residues. Germline CDR1 reads SGHVS; CDR2 reads FNYEAQ. V was clipped by 5 bases and J by 8 bases, with 19 bases between them. V usage is TRBV7-6 and J usage is TRBJ2-7; TRBD1 or TRBD2 may be the D gene (5 bases each). The origin of this receptor is an adult with an advanced solid tumor such as melanoma, head and neck, liver or kidney cancer. The sequences come from CD4+ or CD8+ T cells sorted from blood, collected in a trial of the OX40 agonist ivuxolimab. The CDR3 DNA is TGTGCCAGCAGCCCACGCCGGGACCTTTCTCAGCAGTACTTC. Translation: CASSPRRDLSQQYF.